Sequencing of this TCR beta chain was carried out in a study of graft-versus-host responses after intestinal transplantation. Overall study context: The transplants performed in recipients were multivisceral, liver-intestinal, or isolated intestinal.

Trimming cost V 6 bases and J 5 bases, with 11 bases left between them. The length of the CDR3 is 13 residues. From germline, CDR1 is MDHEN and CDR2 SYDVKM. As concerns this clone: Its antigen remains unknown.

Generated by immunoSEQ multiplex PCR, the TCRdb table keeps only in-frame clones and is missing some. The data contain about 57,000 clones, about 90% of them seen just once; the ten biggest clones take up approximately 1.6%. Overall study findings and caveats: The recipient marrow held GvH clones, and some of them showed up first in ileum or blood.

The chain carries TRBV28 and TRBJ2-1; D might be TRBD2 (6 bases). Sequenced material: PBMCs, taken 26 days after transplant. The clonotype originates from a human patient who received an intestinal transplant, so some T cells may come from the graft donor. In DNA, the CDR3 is TGTGCCAGCAGGTCGGGGACTCACAATGAGCAGTTCTTC. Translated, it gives CASRSGTHNEQFF.